The rows below give T cell receptor beta chains drawn from one sample of a study of cytomegalovirus exposure and HLA in healthy donors. TCRdb's table, derived via immunoSEQ multiplex PCR, lists solely in-frame clones and lacks some. In the table there are about 110,000 clones, 15% to 19% of which are singletons. Sequencing used PBMCs. The receptors here all came from a woman between 18 and 29 years old in good health and CMV-seronegative. Each CDR3 is given with its conserved first and last residue. The D gene is left open where the match is weak. Clone size is not always given. Where it is, it says once, few, many or a class for expanded clones.

>TRBV19|-|-|TRBJ1-5
CASSGKVGSLNQPQHF
TGTGCCAGTAGCGGAAAGGTCGGGTCCCTCAATCAGCCCCAGCATTTT
>TRBV5-8|few|TRBD1|TRBJ2-6
CASSLPGQGSGANVLTF
TGTGCCAGCAGCTTGCCGGGACAGGGCTCTGGGGCCAACGTCCTGACTTTC
>TRBV14|few|TRBD1|TRBJ2-7
CASSPWTGGSYEQYF
TGTGCCAGCAGCCCGTGGACAGGGGGTTCCTACGAGCAGTACTTC
>TRBV7-2|-|TRBD1|TRBJ1-1
CASTLYRGMNTEAFF
TGTGCCAGCACCCTATACAGGGGGATGAACACTGAAGCTTTCTTT
>TRBV28|-|-|TRBJ2-7
CASSSTSSYEQYF
TGTGCCAGCAGTAGTACTAGCTCCTACGAGCAGTACTTC
>TRBV5-1|once|-|TRBJ1-2
CASSLERAGYTF
TGCGCCAGCAGCTTGGAGCGGGCTGGCTACACCTTC
>TRBV19|few|-|TRBJ1-1
CASSISGVRTEAFF
TGTGCCAGTAGTATATCAGGGGTCCGCACTGAAGCTTTCTTT
>TRBV7-9|few|-|TRBJ1-4
CASSGGGNEKLFF
TGTGCCAGCAGTGGCGGCGGTAATGAAAAACTGTTTTTT
>TRBV5-4|-|-|TRBJ1-2
CASSLGQALGYTF
TGTGCCAGCAGCTTGGGACAGGCCCTTGGCTACACCTTC
>TRBV2|-|-|TRBJ2-1
CASSEPSAGRRRSYNEQFF
TGTGCCAGCAGTGAACCCTCGGCAGGCCGTCGCCGCTCCTACAATGAGCAGTTCTTC
>TRBV30|few|TRBD1|TRBJ1-6
CAWRTGGDSPLHF
TGTGCCTGGAGGACAGGGGGCGATTCACCCCTCCACTTT
>TRBV27|-|-|TRBJ2-1
CASSSTGLFSYNEQFF
TGTGCCAGCAGTTCGACGGGTCTTTTCTCCTACAATGAGCAGTTCTTC
>TRBV5-1|once|-|TRBJ2-5
CASSFGPDSQETQYF
TGCGCCAGCAGCTTCGGGCCCGACAGCCAAGAGACCCAGTACTTC
>TRBV2|-|-|TRBJ1-1
CASRETGLKAFF
TGTGCCAGCAGGGAGACAGGCCTTAAAGCTTTCTTT
>TRBV5-6|-|-|TRBJ2-5
CASSRYGGLQETQYF
TGTGCCAGCAGCCGTTACGGGGGGCTCCAAGAGACCCAGTACTTC
>TRBV29-1|few|TRBD1|TRBJ2-7
CSVKPDRGVYEQYF
TGCAGCGTTAAGCCGGACAGGGGGGTCTACGAGCAGTACTTC
>TRBV15|-|TRBD1|TRBJ2-7
CATSRFGTGLNEQYF
TGTGCCACCAGCAGGTTCGGGACAGGGCTCAACGAGCAGTACTTC
>TRBV10-3|-|-|TRBJ2-2
CAISEAGMNTGELFF
TGTGCCATCAGTGAGGCAGGCATGAACACCGGGGAGCTGTTTTTT
>TRBV7-3|-|TRBD2|TRBJ2-3
CASGRSGRATDTQYF
TGTGCCAGCGGAAGGAGCGGGAGGGCAACAGATACGCAGTATTTT
>TRBV9|-|-|TRBJ2-1
CASSPSTANINEQFF
TGTGCCAGCAGCCCTTCGACTGCGAATATCAATGAGCAGTTCTTC
>TRBV7-2|few|-|TRBJ1-1
CASSLAGTLNTEAFF
TGTGCCAGCAGCTTAGCGGGGACACTGAACACTGAAGCTTTCTTT
>TRBV28|-|TRBD2|TRBJ2-7
CASTRSGRYDEQYF
TGTGCCAGCACGCGAAGCGGGAGGTACGACGAGCAGTACTTC
>TRBV7-9|few|TRBD2|TRBJ2-7
CASSIPGLAEQYF
TGTGCCAGCAGCATACCGGGACTAGCAGAGCAGTACTTC
>TRBV7-9|few|-|TRBJ1-1
CASSSQGNTEAFF
TGTGCCAGCAGCTCACAGGGAAACACTGAAGCTTTCTTT
>TRBV7-6|-|TRBD1|TRBJ2-7
CASSPGQGSPYEQYF
TGTGCCAGCAGCCCTGGACAGGGGTCACCCTACGAGCAGTACTTC
>TRBV6-5|-|TRBD1|TRBJ1-5
CASSLTGGPNQPQNF
TGTGCCAGCAGCCTTACAGGGGGGCCCAATCAGCCCCAGAATTTT
>TRBV5-1|few|-|TRBJ2-5
CASSINTAAETQYF
TGCGCCAGCAGCATCAACACAGCGGCAGAGACCCAGTACTTC
>TRBV28|-|-|TRBJ2-7
CASLNRARAYEQYF
TGTGCCAGCCTTAACAGGGCTAGGGCCTACGAGCAGTACTTC
>TRBV6-5|few|TRBD1|TRBJ2-7
CASSQPDRRLYEQYF
TGTGCCAGCAGTCAACCGGACAGGCGACTATACGAGCAGTACTTC
>TRBV27|once|-|TRBJ1-1
CATLGRTETFF
TGTGCCACCCTGGGGCGCACTGAAACTTTCTTT
>TRBV4-1|few|TRBD1|TRBJ2-3
CASSQEDRADTQYF
TGCGCCAGCAGCCAAGAGGACAGGGCAGATACGCAGTATTTT
>TRBV10-2|-|-|TRBJ1-2
CASSESGGDGYTF
TGCGCCAGCAGTGAGTCGGGGGGAGATGGCTACACCTTC
>TRBV4-1|-|-|TRBJ2-7
CASSQEPRGIYEQYF
TGCGCCAGCAGCCAAGAACCCAGGGGAATCTACGAGCAGTACTTC
>TRBV7-9|few|TRBD2|TRBJ2-7
CASSRGLAGERYEQYF
TGTGCCAGCAGTAGGGGGCTAGCGGGAGAGCGGTACGAGCAGTACTTC
>TRBV5-6|few|-|TRBJ2-7
CASSGGEFHEQYF
TGTGCCAGCAGCGGAGGGGAGTTCCACGAGCAGTACTTC
>TRBV15|few|TRBD2|TRBJ2-1
CATSREREGVYNEQFF
TGTGCCACCAGCAGAGAGCGGGAGGGAGTCTACAATGAGCAGTTCTTC
>TRBV2|few|TRBD1|TRBJ1-2
CASSAGQGSYGYTF
TGTGCCAGCAGTGCAGGACAGGGCAGCTATGGCTACACCTTC
>TRBV9|-|-|TRBJ1-2
CASSRREKSGYTF
TGTGCCAGCAGTCGGCGGGAAAAGAGTGGCTACACCTTC
>TRBV7-7|few|TRBD2|TRBJ2-5
CASSLTPGLARQETQYF
TGTGCTAGCAGCTTAACCCCAGGACTAGCGCGTCAAGAGACCCAGTACTTC
>TRBV15|-|-|TRBJ2-5
CATSRNEGGTETQYF
TGTGCCACCAGCAGGAATGAGGGGGGGACGGAGACCCAGTACTTC
>TRBV4-3|few|-|TRBJ1-1
CASSQEIGGNTEAFF
TGCGCCAGCAGCCAAGAAATCGGGGGGAACACTGAAGCTTTCTTT
>TRBV19|-|-|TRBJ1-1
CASSLLGNTEAFF
TGTGCCAGTAGCCTACTAGGGAACACTGAAGCTTTCTTT
>TRBV27|few|TRBD2|TRBJ2-3
CASSLLSSGRVTDTQYF
TGTGCCAGCAGTTTATTGAGTAGCGGGAGGGTCACAGATACGCAGTATTTT
>TRBV28|-|TRBD1|TRBJ1-2
CASRPNLDRGWNYGYTF
TGTGCCAGCAGGCCCAACCTCGACAGGGGTTGGAACTATGGCTACACCTTC
>TRBV7-3|few|-|TRBJ2-3
CASSLARGGTDTQYF
TGTGCCAGCAGCTTAGCCCGGGGTGGCACAGATACGCAGTATTTT
>TRBV6-5|-|TRBD1|TRBJ1-2
CASSFTGGNGYTF
TGTGCCAGCAGTTTTACAGGGGGGAATGGCTACACCTTC
>TRBV14|-|-|TRBJ2-3
CASSPLSETDTQYF
TGTGCCAGCAGCCCGCTTTCCGAGACAGATACGCAGTATTTT
>TRBV9|-|-|TRBJ1-3
CASSRKSSGNTIYF
TGTGCCAGCAGCCGTAAGAGCTCTGGAAACACCATATATTTT
>TRBV29-1|few|TRBD2|TRBJ2-7
CSVEDRGTSGRYEQYF
TGCAGCGTTGAAGATAGGGGGACTAGCGGGAGGTACGAGCAGTACTTC
>TRBV2|-|-|TRBJ2-3
CASTSRGTPRDTQYF
TGTGCCAGCACCTCCCGAGGAACTCCGAGGGATACGCAGTATTTT
>TRBV30|-|-|TRBJ1-1
CAWSGDLAGGGNTEAFF
TGTGCCTGGAGTGGGGACTTGGCAGGTGGAGGGAACACTGAAGCTTTCTTT
>TRBV9|few|TRBD2|TRBJ2-1
CASSPSGRAGEQFF
TGTGCCAGCAGCCCTAGCGGGAGGGCCGGAGAGCAGTTCTTC
>TRBV6-6|once|TRBD1|TRBJ2-7
CASSAGTGVLPYEQYF
TGTGCCAGCAGTGCGGGGACAGGGGTTTTGCCCTACGAGCAGTACTTC
>TRBV28|few|TRBD2|TRBJ2-7
CASSGFRLAEDYEQYF
TGTGCCAGCAGTGGGTTCCGACTAGCGGAGGACTACGAGCAGTACTTC
>TRBV28|-|TRBD2|TRBJ2-7
CASSLLWREGRDEQYF
TGTGCCAGCAGTTTATTATGGCGGGAGGGCCGCGACGAGCAGTACTTC
>TRBV5-8|few|-|TRBJ1-2
CASSRWLAEHYGYTF
TGTGCCAGCAGCCGTTGGTTGGCGGAACACTATGGCTACACCTTC
>TRBV9|-|-|TRBJ2-7
CASSTHESRGPREQYF
TGTGCCAGCAGCACCCATGAGTCGCGGGGCCCGCGCGAGCAGTACTTC